Listed here are 15 T cell receptor beta chains from one sample, sequenced in a study of somatic mutations in cytotoxic T cells in rheumatoid arthritis. Some clones are missing from TCRdb's copy, which holds only in-frame ones; the method was immunoSEQ multiplex PCR. The table includes some 20,000 clones, about 85% detected once. Sequencing input: CD8+ T cells sorted from blood. Receptors originate from an adult with rheumatoid arthritis.

The J gene is TRBJ2-1, the V gene TRBV7-9; 8 bases match TRBD2. The CDR3 runs 17 residues. Per germline, CDR1 SEHNR and CDR2 FQNEAQ (reference sequence). V lost 10 bases and J lost 7; bases outside the gene matches: 21. The CDR3 sequence is CATDSGTSNPGANEQFF. For the CDR3, the DNA is TGTGCCACCGATTCCGGGACTAGTAATCCGGGGGCGAATGAGCAGTTCTTC.

The rearrangement uses TRBV2 and TRBJ1-3; 7 bases map to TRBD1. CDR3 length: 14 amino acids. CDR1 and CDR2 (germline): SNHLY, FYNNEI. The V segment lost 5 bases and the J segment 5 bases; nucleotides outside the gene matches: 6. CDR3 coding DNA: TGTGCCAGCAGTCTCGGACAGGCCCGAAACACCATATATTTT. Protein: CASSLGQARNTIYF.

This chain links TRBV2 with TRBJ2-1; 11 nucleotides align to TRBD2. CDR3 length: 16 residues. CDR1 is SNHLY and CDR2 is FYNNEI in the germline V gene. Losses at the gene ends were 6 bases for V and 0 bases for J; bases not matched to a gene: 4. The CDR3 region has the DNA TGTGCCAGCAGACCCGGGACTAGCGGCTCCTACAATGAGCAGTTCTTC. Protein product: CASRPGTSGSYNEQFF. The full variable domain, rest sourced from reference TRBV2 and TRBJ2-1, is EPEVTQTPSHQVTQMGQEVILRCVPISNHLYFYWYRQILGQKVEFLVSFYNNEISEKSEIFDDQFSVERPDGSNFTLKIRSTKLEDSAMYFCASRPGTSGSYNEQFFGPGTRLTVL.

V and J are TRBV7-3 and TRBJ2-3, with 10 bases that match TRBD2. Germline loops: CDR1 SGHTA, CDR2 FQGTGA. The CDR3 totals 15 residues. The J segment lost 3 bases and the V segment lost 5 bases, leaving 5 bases of the junction unmatched. CDR3 sequence reads: CASSPSGGVTDTQYF. The CDR3 bases are TGTGCCAGCAGCCCCAGCGGGGGGGTAACAGATACGCAGTATTTT.

The CDR3 DNA is TGTGCCAGCAGCCTCGACAGGGTCACTGAAGCTTTCTTT. Its translation: CASSLDRVTEAFF. The chain combines TRBV7-9 with TRBJ1-1, with 7 bases that match TRBD1. The germline V gene has CDR1 SEHNR and CDR2 FQNEAQ (reference sequence). The CDR3 length is 13 residues. V lost 5 bases and J lost 4; bases outside the gene matches: 4.

The chain combines TRBV11-1 with TRBJ1-1; possibly TRBD1 for D (5 bases). Germline CDR1 reads SGHAT; CDR2 reads FQDESV (reference sequence). The CDR3 totals 15 residues. V was clipped by 2 bases and J by 3 bases, with 13 bases between them. The CDR3 sequence is CASSLPGGGDTEAFF. The CDR3 DNA follows: TGTGCCAGCAGCTTACCCGGCGGGGGGGACACTGAAGCTTTCTTT.

CDR3 DNA: TGTGCCAGCAGTAAGGCCGAGGGCACCGGGGAGCTGTTTTTT. Translating it yields CASSKAEGTGELFF. The chain has TRBV6-5 and TRBJ2-2; tentative D call: TRBD2 (5 bases). CDR3 length: 14 amino acids. Between the trimmed V and J ends, which lost 5 bases and 4 bases, there was a span of 11 bases. Germline-derived CDR1 and CDR2 are MNHEY and SVGAGI.

This chain connects TRBV4-3 to TRBJ2-1; 8 nucleotides agree with TRBD2. This CDR3 spans 16 amino acids. The germline CDR1 and CDR2 sequences are LGHNA and YSLEER. The J segment lost 1 base and the V segment lost 4 bases, leaving 6 bases of the junction unmatched. CDR3 protein: CASSLLTSASYNEQFF. CDR3 sequence (DNA): TGCGCCAGCAGCCTCCTGACTAGCGCTTCCTACAATGAGCAGTTCTTC.

This chain connects TRBV6-1 to TRBJ2-7; the match to TRBD2 covers 14 bases. J lost 5 bases, V lost 4 bases, and 4 bases had no gene match. The length of the CDR3 is 15 residues. Germline CDR1 reads MNHNS; CDR2 reads SASEGT. The CDR3 here is CASSVGTSGSDEQYF. DNA for the CDR3: TGTGCCAGCAGTGTCGGGACTAGCGGGAGCGACGAGCAGTACTTC.

This chain joins TRBV9 and TRBJ2-2, with 7 bases matching TRBD2. V lost 0 bases, J lost 4 bases, and 12 bases stayed unmatched. CDR1 and CDR2 from the germline V gene are SGDLS and YYNGEE. The CDR3 contains 18 residues. The CDR3 nucleotides read TGTGCCAGCAGCGTAGAAACCCCGACTAGCCTCGGCACCGGGGAGCTGTTTTTT. Amino acid sequence: CASSVETPTSLGTGELFF.

J is TRBJ2-1 and V is TRBV27, with unresolved D. Germline CDR1 and CDR2: MNHEY and SMNVEV (reference sequence). The V and J ends lost 7 bases and 1 base respectively, with 11 bases between them. The CDR3 sequence is 14 residues long. CDR3: CASTLGGSYNEQFF. The CDR3 region has the DNA TGTGCCAGCACCCTAGGTGGGTCCTACAATGAGCAGTTCTTC.

The chain is built from TRBV2 and TRBJ1-2; perhaps TRBD1 as D (5 bases). Trimming shortened V by 6 bases and J by 8 bases, and 13 bases separated the two germline ends. From germline, CDR1 is SNHLY and CDR2 FYNNEI. This CDR3 comprises 12 residues. CDR3 sequence reads: CASRRTGGGYTF. DNA of the CDR3: TGTGCCAGCAGACGGACCGGGGGGGGCTACACCTTC. Full variable domain (outside the CDR3, taken from reference TRBV2 and TRBJ1-2): EPEVTQTPSHQVTQMGQEVILRCVPISNHLYFYWYRQILGQKVEFLVSFYNNEISEKSEIFDDQFSVERPDGSNFTLKIRSTKLEDSAMYFCASRRTGGGYTFGSGTRLTVV.

This clone was seen a few times. Here the CDR3 DNA reads TGTGCCAGCAGTTTAGGCCCGAACACTGAAGCTTTCTTT. Translating gives CASSLGPNTEAFF. This chain links TRBV6-6 with TRBJ1-1; D unclear. V lost 4 bases, J lost 1 base, and 7 bases lay in between. There are 13 residues in the CDR3. CDR1 is MNHNY and CDR2 is SVGAGI in the germline V gene (reference sequence).

The gene calls are TRBV27 and TRBJ2-1; tentatively, D is TRBD1 (5 bases). This CDR3 is built from 13 residues. Trimming removed 5 bases at V and 6 bases at J, with 11 bases between. Germline CDR1 is MNHEY and CDR2 is SMNVEV (reference sequence). CDR3: CASSIRVFNEQFF. As DNA, the CDR3 is TGTGCCAGCAGTATCAGGGTTTTCAATGAGCAGTTCTTC.

The chain couples TRBV7-9 to TRBJ1-2, with D tentatively TRBD1 (6 bases). The CDR3 is 13 residues long. The germline V and J ends were trimmed by 5 bases and 5 bases, with 12 bases remaining between them. CDR1 and CDR2 from the germline V gene are SEHNR and FQNEAQ (reference sequence). CDR3 region: CASSPGTSYGYTF. DNA of the CDR3: TGTGCCAGCAGCCCCGGGACATCTTATGGCTACACCTTC.